A single sample is the source of the 32 T cell receptor beta chains below, sequenced in a study of T cells in Graves' hyperthyroidism and ophthalmopathy. The investigators amplified TCR beta CDR3 regions from RNA transcripts. Initially, a first-round RT-PCR of the TCR CDR3 employed the HTBI primer set. TCRdb called the multiplex PCR reads again in MiXCR, with one record for every CDR3 protein. The sample records over 550,000 distinct CDR3 sequences, around 17% being singletons. Sequencing was carried out using blood. The source of these receptors is a woman younger than 30 with Graves' hyperthyroidism.

The table lists this clonotype with a few counts. This chain joins TRBV3-1 and TRBJ2-5, with 7 nucleotides matching TRBD2. The length of the CDR3 is 14 residues. The V gene's germline CDR1 is LGHDT and CDR2 YNNKEL (reference sequence). Trimming cost V 3 bases and J 2 bases; bases outside gene matches: 3. The chain's CDR3 is CASSHRSGQETQYF. The CDR3 DNA is TGTGCCAGCAGCCACCGTAGCGGGCAAGAGACCCAGTACTTC.

This clonotype was seen a handful of times. The chain recombines TRBV7-3 with TRBJ2-7; the match to TRBD2 covers 9 bases. The germline V gene has CDR1 SGHTA and CDR2 FQGTGA. The CDR3 length is 18 residues. With 2 bases clipped from V and 9 bases from J, the junction kept 20 bases outside the gene matches. The CDR3 DNA reads as TGTGCCAGCAGCTTACATCTCGTCACCCCGGGACTAGCAGGGAGGCAGTACTTC. Amino acid sequence: CASSLHLVTPGLAGRQYF.

This clonotype was picked up many times. V and J are TRBV12-3 or TRBV12-4 and TRBJ2-7; 8 positions agree with TRBD1. J gave up 0 bases and V 5 bases, and 9 bases lay outside the gene matches. The CDR3 has 16 residues. CDR3 nucleotides: TGTGCCAGCAGTATATCGGGACAGGTCATCTCCTACGAGCAGTACTTC. As protein: CASSISGQVISYEQYF.

The V gene is TRBV5-1, the J gene TRBJ2-7; tentatively, D is TRBD1 (6 bases). Germline V CDR1 and CDR2: SGHRS, YFSETQ. V was clipped by 4 bases and J by 0 bases, with 14 bases between them. This CDR3 has 15 amino acids. The CDR3 loop reads CASSPDRWSSYEQYF. DNA for the CDR3: TGCGCCAGCAGCCCCGACAGGTGGAGCTCCTACGAGCAGTACTTC.

This clonotype appeared many times. J is TRBJ1-2 and V is TRBV20-1; D call uncertain. CDR1 and CDR2 (germline): DFQATT, SNEGSKA (reference sequence). The CDR3 has 12 residues. Trimming removed 6 bases from V and 4 bases from J, with 12 bases in between. CDR3 nucleotides: TGCAGTGCGACGGACGGGCCCTATGGCTACACCTTC. It encodes CSATDGPYGYTF.

The sample holds a few counts of this clonotype. This rearrangement joins TRBV5-1 to TRBJ1-6; 9 bases map to TRBD1. V was pared by 7 bases and J by 10 bases, with 6 bases of the junction left unmatched. Germline CDR1 SGHRS, CDR2 YFSETQ. The CDR3 is 13 amino acids. CDR3 DNA: TGCGCCAGCTCCACAGGGGGCGACTCACCCCTCCACTTT. Amino acid sequence: CASSTGGDSPLHF.

This clonotype was seen at least ten times. V is TRBV30 and J is TRBJ2-3; the D is unclear. The CDR3 consists of 13 residues. Trimming left V 3 bases short and J 0 bases short, with 7 bases between. Germline loops: CDR1 GTSNPN, CDR2 SVGIG (reference sequence). For the CDR3, the DNA is TGTGCCTGGAGGGTAACTAGCACAGATACGCAGTATTTT. It yields the protein CAWRVTSTDTQYF. Full variable domain (rest looked up from reference TRBV30 and TRBJ2-3): SQTIHQWPATLVQPVGSPLSLECTVEGTSNPNLYWYRQAAGRGLQLLFYSVGIGQISSEVPQNLSASRPQDRQFILSSKKLLLSDSGFYLCAWRVTSTDTQYFGPGTRLTVL.

This clonotype was counted ten times or more. V usage is TRBV20-1 and J usage is TRBJ2-1; D is unresolved. Trimming left V 0 bases short and J 2 bases short, with 5 bases between. CDR3 length equals 13 residues. CDR1 is DFQATT, CDR2 SNEGSKA, per germline (reference sequence). CDR3 DNA: TGCAGTGCTAGAGAGGACGCCTACAATGAGCAGTTCTTC. Its protein product is CSAREDAYNEQFF.

The chain uses TRBV6-1 and TRBJ2-2; 7 bases are shared with TRBD2. Losses at the gene ends were 7 bases for V and 6 bases for J; bases not matched to a gene: 11. The CDR3 runs 15 residues. Germline-derived CDR1 and CDR2 are MNHNS and SASEGT. Here the CDR3 reads CASIRPRLAPGELFF. Written as DNA, the CDR3 is TGTGCCAGCATTCGACCGCGACTAGCTCCCGGGGAGCTGTTTTTT.

This clonotype was seen a few times. The genes are TRBV6-2 or TRBV6-3 and TRBJ2-5; D might be TRBD2 (6 bases). Trimming took off 6 bases at V and 14 bases at J, with 28 bases between the two ends. Germline values: CDR1 MNHEY, CDR2 SVGEGT. The CDR3 is 15 amino acids. This CDR3 reads CASSDIATLLGGVYF. DNA of the CDR3: TGTGCCAGCAGCGACATAGCCACCCTCCTCGGCGGGGTTTACTTC.

V and J are TRBV4-1 and TRBJ2-7; no definite D call. The CDR3 has 14 amino acids. V was clipped by 2 bases and J by 0 bases, with 8 bases between them. Germline-derived CDR1 and CDR2 are MGHRA and YSYEKL. The CDR3 is CASSQIRASYEQYF. The CDR3 DNA sequence: TGCGCCAGCAGCCAAATCCGGGCCTCCTACGAGCAGTACTTC.

V gene TRBV20-1 combines with J gene TRBJ2-2; TRBD2 matches at 15 bases. The trim removed 5 bases at V and 9 bases at J, leaving 7 bases unmatched. The CDR3 spans 15 residues. Germline V gene lookup returns CDR1 DFQATT and CDR2 SNEGSKA (reference sequence). CDR3 loop: CSARTSGRVPRELFF. The CDR3 DNA follows: TGCAGTGCTCGGACTAGCGGGAGGGTCCCCCGGGAGCTGTTTTTT.

This clonotype showed up just a few times. J is TRBJ1-4 and V is TRBV12-3 or TRBV12-4, with 10 bases fitting TRBD1. The CDR3 is 14 residues long. Unmatched junction bases numbered 7, after V lost 8 bases and J lost 7 bases. CDR3 coding DNA: TGTGCCAGCGGGACAGGGGTTTTAAGTGAAAAACTGTTTTTT. This sequence encodes CASGTGVLSEKLFF.

The J gene is TRBJ1-3, the V gene TRBV18; D remains ambiguous. Germline loops: CDR1 KGHSH, CDR2 LQKENI. This CDR3 region has 14 residues. V was clipped by 5 bases and J by 4 bases, with 12 bases between them. CDR3 bases: TGTGCCAGCTCAGGACTTCGTATCGGAAACACCATATATTTT. It codes for CASSGLRIGNTIYF.

This clonotype was recorded many times. J is TRBJ2-7 and V is TRBV6-1; 10 positions agree with TRBD1. With V trimmed by 6 bases and J by 4 bases, 12 bases remained unmatched. The length of the CDR3 is 16 residues. In germline, CDR1 is MNHNS, CDR2 SASEGT. The CDR3 region is CASSPAGTGVPYEQYF. For the CDR3, the DNA is TGTGCCAGCAGCCCCGCCGGGACAGGGGTCCCTTACGAGCAGTACTTC.

V is TRBV20-1 and J is TRBJ2-5, with 10 bases identical to TRBD2. CDR3 size: 16 residues. In germline, CDR1 is DFQATT, CDR2 SNEGSKA (reference sequence). V lost 6 bases and J lost 1; bases outside the gene matches: 11. The chain's CDR3 is CSASALRLAGQETQYF. In DNA, the CDR3 is TGCAGTGCCTCGGCTCTAAGACTAGCGGGCCAAGAGACCCAGTACTTC.

V usage is TRBV24-1 and J usage is TRBJ2-7; D may correspond to TRBD1 or TRBD2 (6 bases each). The germline V gene has CDR1 KGHDR and CDR2 SFDVKD. The CDR3 is 13 amino acids. The V end lost 5 bases, the J end lost 8 bases, and 15 bases lay between the germline ends. The CDR3 sequence is CATSAPQGGQQYF. In nucleotides, the CDR3 is TGTGCCACCAGTGCCCCCCAAGGGGGGCAGCAGTACTTC.

This clonotype was counted ten times or more. The chain has TRBV12-3 or TRBV12-4 and TRBJ2-7; tentatively, D is TRBD2 (6 bases). The CDR3 runs to 20 residues. The V end lost 2 bases, the J end lost 6 bases, and 32 bases lay between the germline ends. The CDR3 coding sequence is TGTGCCAGCAGTTTAAGTGGAAGGGACTGGTCATTCTCAAATACCGGCGAGCAGTACTTC. Its translation is CASSLSGRDWSFSNTGEQYF.

The table lists this clonotype with many counts. The chain employs TRBV2 and TRBJ2-5; the D gene could be TRBD1 or TRBD2 (6 bases each). Germline V gene data show CDR1 as SNHLY and CDR2 as FYNNEI. Trimming shortened V by 6 bases and J by 2 bases, and 10 bases separated the two germline ends. The CDR3 covers 13 residues. CDR3 bases: TGTGCCAGCAGGCGGGACATTCAAGAGACCCAGTACTTC. This codes for CASRRDIQETQYF.

This clonotype was seen at least ten times. This sequence joins TRBV5-1 and TRBJ2-7, with 7 positions matching TRBD1. This CDR3 spans 14 amino acids. V lost 4 bases to trimming and J lost 5 bases; unmatched junction nucleotides: 9. Germline values: CDR1 SGHRS, CDR2 YFSETQ. This CDR3 is CASSVPGQLDEQYF. DNA for the CDR3: TGCGCCAGCAGCGTTCCGGGACAGCTAGACGAGCAGTACTTC.

This clonotype has more than one count but fewer than ten. V and J are TRBV7-2 and TRBJ2-7; D is ambiguous. This CDR3 spans 12 amino acids. Germline lookup yields CDR1 SGHTA and CDR2 FQGNSA. Deletions cut 2 bases from V and 7 bases from J, with 9 bases between. CDR3 bases: TGTGCCAGCAGCTTAATGTGGCGTGAGCAGTACTTC. Protein product: CASSLMWREQYF.

The chain combines TRBV6-1 with TRBJ1-1; 10 bases match TRBD1. CDR1 and CDR2 from the germline V gene are MNHNS and SASEGT. J lost 2 bases, V lost 6 bases, and 9 bases had no gene match. The CDR3 has 16 residues. The CDR3 protein is CASRFGTGALNTEAFF. Here the CDR3 DNA reads TGTGCCAGCAGGTTTGGGACAGGGGCCCTAAACACTGAAGCTTTCTTT.

This clonotype was seen ten or more times. This chain uses TRBV12-3 or TRBV12-4 with TRBJ2-5, with 7 bases aligning to TRBD1. The CDR3 has 15 amino acids. Trimming removed 2 bases from V and 5 bases from J; junction bases left unmatched: 8. Here the CDR3 DNA reads TGTGCCAGCAGTTTATTCCAGGGGGAACGGGAGACCCAGTACTTC. This gives the protein CASSLFQGERETQYF.

The chain carries TRBV12-3 or TRBV12-4 and TRBJ1-2; D is ambiguous. CDR3 length: 11 residues. V shed 6 bases and J shed 4 bases, with 6 bases lying between them. This CDR3 reads CASRDPYGYTF. In DNA, the CDR3 is TGTGCCAGCAGGGACCCCTATGGCTACACCTTC.

This clonotype was observed many times. V is TRBV29-1 and J is TRBJ2-3; 10 bases are a match to TRBD2. Germline V lookup: CDR1 SQVTM, CDR2 ANQGSEA. There are 14 residues in the CDR3. V lost 3 bases to trimming and J lost 4 bases; unmatched junction nucleotides: 4. The CDR3, as DNA: TGCAGCGTTGATCTAGCGGGAGTGGCAGATACGCAGTATTTT. The encoded protein is CSVDLAGVADTQYF.

This clonotype turned up a few times. This rearrangement joins TRBV7-2 to TRBJ2-3; D is unresolved. The germline V gene encodes CDR1 SGHTA and CDR2 FQGNSA. V was shortened by 5 bases and J by 7 bases, with 4 bases between the two germline ends. The CDR3 is 10 amino acids. This CDR3 is CASSPYTQYF. DNA of the CDR3: TGTGCCAGCAGCCCGTATACGCAGTATTTT.

V is TRBV18 and J is TRBJ2-5; 8 bases agree with TRBD2. The CDR3 has 15 residues. Germline V gene lookup returns CDR1 KGHSH and CDR2 LQKENI. Trimming took 5 bases from V and 1 from J; bases not matched to a gene: 6. CDR3 sequence: CASSITSGSQETQYF. The DNA of the CDR3 is TGTGCCAGCTCAATAACTAGCGGATCCCAAGAGACCCAGTACTTC.

Many counts were recorded for this clonotype. The CDR3 DNA reads TGTGCCATCAGTGAGGCCGGGACTAGCGGATACAATGAGCAGTTCTTC. Its protein product is CAISEAGTSGYNEQFF. The chain carries TRBV10-3 and TRBJ2-1; the match to TRBD2 covers 11 bases. This CDR3 is built from 16 residues. Germline V CDR1 and CDR2: ENHRY, SYGVKD. V was clipped by 2 bases and J by 4 bases; unmatched bases: 4.

This clonotype was observed at least ten times. The chain couples TRBV7-8 to TRBJ2-1; D is unclear. V gave up 1 base and J gave up 7 bases, with 11 bases separating them. This CDR3 has 14 amino acids. Germline CDR1 reads SGHVS; CDR2 reads FQNEAQ. CDR3 region: CASSLDMFSNEQFF. CDR3 coding DNA: TGTGCCAGCAGCTTAGATATGTTTAGTAATGAGCAGTTCTTC.

This clonotype has only a few counts. J is TRBJ2-5 and V is TRBV7-2; 8 bases map to TRBD2. The V gene end was trimmed by 7 bases and the J gene end by 5 bases; junction bases not matched to a gene: 6. The CDR3 extends over 13 amino acids. Germline V lookup: CDR1 SGHTA, CDR2 FQGNSA. For the CDR3, the DNA is TGTGCCAGCACCGGGGGGGGGCGGGAGACCCAGTACTTC. Translation: CASTGGGRETQYF.

J is TRBJ2-6 and V is TRBV19, with D hard to call. Germline CDR1 LNHDA, CDR2 SQIVND (reference sequence). V lost 3 bases to trimming and J lost 3 bases, with 9 bases between them. The CDR3 sequence is 15 residues long. CDR3 residues: CASSIPMFGANVLTF. In DNA form, the CDR3 reads TGTGCCAGTAGTATCCCCATGTTTGGGGCCAACGTCCTGACTTTC.

The chain carries TRBV6-1 and TRBJ2-1, with TRBD2 matching 10 bases. V was pared by 10 bases and J by 6 bases, with 6 bases of the junction left unmatched. Per the germline V gene, CDR1 is MNHNS and CDR2 is SASEGT. The CDR3 spans 13 residues. CDR3: CATRLAGFNEQFF. The CDR3 coding sequence is TGTGCCACTAGACTAGCGGGTTTCAATGAGCAGTTCTTC.